These 7 T cell receptor beta chains were all obtained from the same sample, sequenced in a study of spatial heterogeneity in lung cancer. General observations from the study: Tracking of tumor mutation counts was seen in expanded intratumoral alpha and beta TCR counts.

The sample's time point: sample taken at primary tumor resection. TCRdb re-derived calls from the 5' RACE reads in MiXCR, one entry per CDR3 protein. Counted here are some 6,000 distinct CDR3 sequences, 14% occurring once; the ten biggest clones make up approximately 11%. The antigens of these receptors remain unknown. Sequenced here: lung tumor tissue, sampled at surgery. These receptors were obtained from a male donor with early-stage non-small cell lung cancer.

This clonotype rates as medium-sized (0.01 to 0.1%). Found in a library prepared for alpha chains, this beta chain is an off-target read, and its abundance has little meaning. The rearrangement joins TRBV29-1 to TRBJ2-5; TRBD2 matches at 7 bases. Germline V gene sequence: CDR1 SQVTM, CDR2 ANQGSEA. The CDR3 is 13 amino acids. The CDR3 spells CSVSSGDPGTQYF. The CDR3 region has the DNA TGCAGTGTTTCTAGCGGTGACCCAGGGACCCAGTACTTC.

By proportion, this clonotype is medium-sized. This beta chain is a stray read from a library made for alpha chains; its abundance is not meaningful. V is TRBV27 and J is TRBJ1-6; D gene unclear. The germline CDR1 and CDR2 sequences are MNHEY and SMNVEV (reference sequence). V shed 0 bases and J shed 6 bases, with 3 bases lying between them. CDR3 length: 13 amino acids. CDR3 sequence (DNA): TGTGCCAGCAGTTTATCGTTTAATTCACCCCTCCACTTT. This sequence encodes CASSLSFNSPLHF.

This clonotype is medium-sized. Since it is a stray read in a library aimed at alpha chains, this beta chain has a size that is not meaningful. This chain links TRBV18 with TRBJ2-5; unclear D gene. Germline V CDR1 and CDR2: KGHSH, LQKENI. V lost 1 base, J lost 0 bases, and 9 bases lay in between. This CDR3 spans 15 amino acids. CDR3 region: CASSPLGQNQETQYF. The CDR3 bases are TGTGCCAGCTCACCACTCGGGCAGAACCAAGAGACCCAGTACTTC.

About this clonotype: The library was built for alpha chains, so this beta chain is an off-target read and its size means little. This chain links TRBV2 with TRBJ2-7, with TRBD1 matching over 7 bases. The CDR3 runs 13 residues. V lost 8 bases, J lost 2 bases, and 6 bases stayed unmatched. The germline gives CDR1 SNHLY, CDR2 FYNNEI. CDR3: CASSWGQTYEQYF. CDR3 coding DNA: TGTGCCAGCTCTTGGGGACAGACCTACGAGCAGTACTTC.

This clonotype is labeled medium-sized. For a library built for alpha chains, this beta chain is a stray read; little rests on its size. V is TRBV6-1 and J is TRBJ1-6, with TRBD1 matching 10 bases. The CDR3 has 19 amino acids. Germline V gives CDR1 MNHNS, CDR2 SASEGT. With 2 bases clipped from V and 0 bases from J, the junction kept 7 bases outside the gene matches. The CDR3, as DNA: TGTGCCAGCAGTGAATACGGGACAGGGGTTGGCTCCTATAATTCACCCCTCCACTTT. Translation gives CASSEYGTGVGSYNSPLHF.

As for this clonotype: This beta chain is an off-target read within a library intended for alpha chains, so its frequency means little. The chain joins TRBV7-6 to TRBJ2-1; TRBD2 agrees at 9 bases. J lost 4 bases, V lost 1 base, and 2 bases had no gene match. The CDR3 spans 15 residues. Germline V gene data show CDR1 as SGHVS and CDR2 as FNYEAQ. Written as DNA, the CDR3 is TGTGCCAGCAGCTTAGGGACTAGCGATTACAATGAGCAGTTCTTC. Translating gives CASSLGTSDYNEQFF.

Turning to this clonotype: The library was designed around alpha chains, so this beta chain is a stray read whose abundance carries little weight. The rearrangement uses TRBV6-2 or TRBV6-3 and TRBJ2-7; a possible D gene is TRBD2 (5 bases). Germline V lookup: CDR1 MNHEY, CDR2 SVGEGT. V dropped 3 bases and J dropped 5 bases, with 14 bases sitting between them. The CDR3 contains 14 residues. The CDR3 reads CASSYPASRNEQYF. For the CDR3, the DNA is TGTGCCAGCAGTTATCCGGCTAGCCGCAACGAGCAGTACTTC.